Detailed here is one T cell receptor beta chain. The antigen remains unidentified. The same CDR3 can be traced to other DNA sequences in this sample. This record comes from a study of shared clonotypes between healthy human individuals. Study findings and constraints: Around 5.4% of naive CD4 clonotypes were common to four donors. Clonotype sharing among the donors was expected to vary with sequencing depth.

Libraries were prepared by immunoSEQ multiplex PCR; TCRdb keeps only in-frame clonotypes and omits some of them. The table includes around 2,000,000 clones, 95% detected once. Trimming took off 1 base at V and 4 bases at J, with 4 bases between the two ends. The germline V gene has CDR1 LNHDA and CDR2 SQIVND (reference sequence). This CDR3 spans 12 amino acids. The source is a man between 18 and 35 years old in good health. Specimen: naive CD4+ T cells sorted from blood. The sample's subset: CD45RA+ positively selected. The V call is TRBV19, the J call TRBJ2-5; no definite D call. The CDR3 is CASSIGGETQYF. CDR3 nucleotides: TGTGCCAGTAGTATAGGGGGAGAGACCCAGTACTTC. Full variable domain (missing parts from reference TRBV19 and TRBJ2-5): DGGITQSPKYLFRKEGQNVTLSCEQNLNHDAMYWYRQDPGQGLRLIYYSQIVNDFQKGDIAEGYSVSREKKESFPLTVTSAQKNPTAFYLCASSIGGETQYFGPGTRLLVL.